The TCR beta chain described here comes from a study of blood T cell repertoires in COVID-19. Study information: Samples of COVID-19 (acute and convalescent) were obtained from the United States, Italy and Spain. T cells, B-cell-depleted T cells, or PBMCs provided the cDNA or gDNA that served as material.

As originally analysed: Estimation of nucleated cell counts relied on the amplification of reference gene primers. Assay: immunoSEQ multiplex PCR; the TCRdb copy retains only in-frame clones and omits some. That table furnishes V, J and clone size, whereas the DNA furnished D and trimming. The sample consists of about 81,000 clones, approximately 81% of them appearing once. With 3 bases clipped from V and 5 bases from J, the junction kept 6 bases outside the gene matches. The CDR3 loop spans 14 amino acids. The V gene's germline CDR1 is LGHNA and CDR2 YSLEER. This sequence originates from a woman aged 70-85 years with acute or convalescent COVID-19. Sequencing was done on a sample of peripheral blood. The chain carries TRBV4-3 and TRBJ2-5, with 7 bases that match TRBD1. Here the CDR3 DNA reads TGCGCCAGCAGCCAGGGACAGTCGGGGGAGACCCAGTACTTC. Translation: CASSQGQSGETQYF.